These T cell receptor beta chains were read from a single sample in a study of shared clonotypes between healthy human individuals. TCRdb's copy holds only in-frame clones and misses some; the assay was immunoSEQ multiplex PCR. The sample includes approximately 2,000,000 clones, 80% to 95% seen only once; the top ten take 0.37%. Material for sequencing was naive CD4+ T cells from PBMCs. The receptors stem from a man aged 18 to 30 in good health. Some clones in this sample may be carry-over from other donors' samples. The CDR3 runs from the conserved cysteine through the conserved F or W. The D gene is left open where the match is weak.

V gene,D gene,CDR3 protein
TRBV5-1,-,CASSLGLPGYNEQFF
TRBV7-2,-,CASSSGQSFEEQYF
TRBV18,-,CASSPREVMNTEAFF
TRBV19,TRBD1,CASSILGQGRETNEKLFF
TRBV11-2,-,CASSSVSGEKLFF
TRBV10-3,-,CAISEGFGTDTQYF
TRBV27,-,CASSFRDSGANVLTF
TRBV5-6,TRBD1,CASSPDREGGYTF
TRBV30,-,CAWSGGSTDTQYF
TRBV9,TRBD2,CASSPRTSGSRGTDTQYF
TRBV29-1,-,CSVEGPTSYNEQFF
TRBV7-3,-,CASSAGGLGTEAFF
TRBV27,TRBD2,CASSSGLAGLIGELFF
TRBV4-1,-,CASSQDPGRITGANVLTF
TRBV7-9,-,CASSERAADYGYTF
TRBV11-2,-,CASSLDSYEQYF
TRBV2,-,CASTREETQYF
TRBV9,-,CASRTVPISEQFF
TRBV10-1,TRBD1,CASRGQGQKGTYNEQFF
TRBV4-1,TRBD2,CASSRSSGRAREWFF
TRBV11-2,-,CASSLSAVSGNTIYF
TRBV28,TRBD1,CASSSIVTPGQGYGYTF
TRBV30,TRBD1,CAWSVGRGNGYTF
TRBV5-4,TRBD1,CASSRSGQGAGLSYGYTF
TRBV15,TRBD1,CATSRASGTAVDTQYF
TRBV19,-,CASRPGGASEQYF
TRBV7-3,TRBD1,CASSPGTAIAGELFF
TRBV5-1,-,CASSYPSHTLSYEQYF
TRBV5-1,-,CASSLDSVNQPQHF
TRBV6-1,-,CASSDSYNQPQHF
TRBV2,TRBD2,CASSAGLAGTGELFF
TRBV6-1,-,CARGEANYGYTF
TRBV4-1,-,CASSPPASGNTEAFF
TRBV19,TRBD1,CASSSGTGNTGELFF
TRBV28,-,CASSLWSAEKLFF
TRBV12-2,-,CASRFGQGGEQYF
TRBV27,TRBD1,CASSYTTGALETQYF
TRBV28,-,CASSSAESGANVLTF
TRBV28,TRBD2,CASSQTSGGLRSYEQYF
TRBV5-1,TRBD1,CASSLGGTGTEKLFF
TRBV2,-,CASSLGPGELFF
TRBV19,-,CASTTGRLNYGYTF
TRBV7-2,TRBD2,CASSTSGTSGGSEQFF
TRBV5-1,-,CASSPGVAPNLYEQYF
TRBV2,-,CASELGTASYEQYF
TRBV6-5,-,CASSYSPRTHVLTF
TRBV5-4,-,CASTRGGSMAVSYNEQFF
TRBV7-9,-,CASSLPGAPYEQYF
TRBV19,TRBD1,CATTHPQGATYEQYF
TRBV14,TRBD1,CASIRTGDSNTEAFF
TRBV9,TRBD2,CASSVFLAGEPGELFF
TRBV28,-,CASSLPLQGSNEKLFF
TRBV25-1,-,CASTGSGANVLTF
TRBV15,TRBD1,CATSRATGVDGYTF
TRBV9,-,CASSGDPNYGYTF